These 5 T cell receptor beta chains were all obtained from the same sample, sequenced in a study of human T cells and chemical hapten exposure. Time point reported: pre-sensitization, week 0. As to treatment: therapeutic diphenylcyclopropenone sensitization with weekly scalp DPC. Using its own MiXCR run on the RACE reads, TCRdb lists one record per CDR3 protein. Here the sample spans approximately 320,000 distinct CDR3 sequences, 5.5% being singletons. The sample here was whole blood, taken in connection with sensitization to the hapten diphenylcyclopropenone (DPC). The receptor source for this set is a woman aged 18-29 years with alopecia areata. Some clones in this sample may be carry-over from other donors' samples.

CDR3 region: CASSYTGGARTEAFF. CDR3 coding DNA: TGTGCCAGCAGCTATACAGGGGGCGCAAGAACTGAAGCTTTCTTT. J is TRBJ1-1 and V is TRBV12-3 or TRBV12-4, with 9 bases aligning to TRBD1. The V gene end was trimmed by 6 bases and the J gene end by 5 bases; junction bases not matched to a gene: 10. The length of the CDR3 is 15 residues.

This clonotype was seen repeatedly, ten times or more. The chain uses TRBV12-3 or TRBV12-4 and TRBJ2-4, with a possible D match to TRBD2 (6 bases). This CDR3 comprises 14 residues. V shed 7 bases and J shed 10 bases, with 20 bases lying between them. The CDR3: CASTPRGTTWIQYF. The CDR3 nucleotides read TGTGCCAGCACCCCTCGGGGGACGACATGGATTCAGTACTTC.

This clonotype occurred many times. The CDR3 region has the DNA TGTGCCAGCAGTGCAGGGTTCAGCACAGATACGCAGTATTTT. Protein sequence: CASSAGFSTDTQYF. The rearrangement links TRBV2 to TRBJ2-3; D perhaps matches TRBD1 (5 bases). This CDR3 is built from 14 residues. Per the germline V gene, CDR1 is SNHLY and CDR2 is FYNNEI. V was trimmed by 4 bases and J by 0 bases, leaving 8 bases between them.

Of note for this clonotype: Here the CDR3 omits its conserved ending phenylalanine or tryptophan, so a read error is the likely source. The rearrangement joins TRBV3-1 to TRBJ2-1; 11 bases map to TRBD2. Germline loops: CDR1 LGHDT, CDR2 YNNKEL (reference sequence). V was pared by 0 bases and J by 7 bases, with 11 bases of the junction left unmatched. This CDR3 is built from 18 residues. CDR3 protein: CASSQEGYWLAGGNEQFL. The CDR3 coding sequence is TGTGCCAGCAGCCAAGAGGGGTATTGGCTAGCGGGGGGTAATGAGCAGTTCCTC.

This clonotype was seen repeatedly, ten times or more. As DNA, the CDR3 is TGTGCCAGCAGTTACGGCCGCGGGAGGCCCGTATATTTT. It specifies CASSYGRGRPVYF. The gene calls are TRBV6-5 and TRBJ1-3; D is unresolved. This CDR3 contains 13 residues. Trimming shortened V by 2 bases and J by 14 bases, and 16 bases separated the two germline ends. In germline, CDR1 is MNHEY, CDR2 SVGAGI.